One and the same sample provided the 18 T cell receptor beta chains below, sequenced in a study of blood T cells in healthy people across ages. A sample-barcoded 5' primer and a J-beta primer mix were used in a second PCR of roughly 7 to 11 cycles. TCRdb passed the 5' RACE reads through MiXCR, listing each CDR3 protein once. The profile shows 790,000 or so distinct CDR3 sequences, around three fifths of them singletons. Source material: blood. All receptors derive from a middle-aged man in good health.

This clonotype was recorded only once. The chain uses TRBV20-1 and TRBJ2-1; D is unresolved. Trimming removed 0 bases from V and 7 bases from J, with 19 bases in between. CDR1 is DFQATT, CDR2 SNEGSKA, per germline (reference sequence). The CDR3 has 16 residues. Here the CDR3 reads CSARDSTRPATNEQFF. The CDR3 nucleotides read TGCAGTGCTAGAGATTCCACCCGTCCAGCGACTAATGAGCAGTTCTTC.

The chain carries TRBV12-3 or TRBV12-4 and TRBJ2-4, with D perhaps given as TRBD1 or TRBD2 (5 bases each). The assigned J gene may be wrong: the sequence end matches TRBJ2-7 better. This CDR3 is built from 14 residues. The CDR3 region has the DNA TGTGCCAGCAGTTTATGGGGGAAGACCTACGAGCAGTACTTC. Residues: CASSLWGKTYEQYF.

V usage is TRBV29-1 and J usage is TRBJ2-1; a weak D match, TRBD1 (6 bases). Germline V gives CDR1 SQVTM, CDR2 ANQGSEA. The CDR3 is 13 amino acids. Between the trimmed V and J ends, which lost 6 bases and 6 bases, there was a span of 15 bases. As DNA, the CDR3 is TGCAGCGTAGTACCCACAGGGTTCAATGAGCAGTTCTTC. This gives the protein CSVVPTGFNEQFF.

The V gene is TRBV7-2, the J gene TRBJ2-2; D is unresolved. Per germline, CDR1 SGHTA and CDR2 FQGNSA. With 1 base removed from V and 1 base from J, the gap between germline ends came to 4 bases. This CDR3 has 14 amino acids. The chain's CDR3 is CASSLVRNTGELFF. The CDR3 region has the DNA TGTGCCAGCAGCTTAGTCAGGAACACCGGGGAGCTGTTTTTT.

The chain uses TRBV6-5 and TRBJ2-1; unclear D gene. Germline V gene sequence: CDR1 MNHEY, CDR2 SVGAGI. V was cut by 0 bases and J by 5 bases, with 8 bases left in between. CDR3 size: 14 residues. In DNA, the CDR3 is TGTGCCAGCAGTTACTCCGGGTCGCACAATGAGCAGTTCTTC. Its protein is CASSYSGSHNEQFF.

V and J are TRBV5-5 and TRBJ1-2, with TRBD1 matching 7 bases. The V segment lost 0 bases and the J segment 13 bases; nucleotides outside the gene matches: 9. Germline V lookup: CDR1 SGHKS, CDR2 YYEKEE (reference sequence). CDR3 length equals 13 residues. The CDR3 DNA sequence: TGTGCCAGCAGCTTGGTAGACAGGGCCCTGGGCACCTTC. It codes for CASSLVDRALGTF.

The chain is built from TRBV29-1 and TRBJ2-1, with D possibly matching TRBD2 (6 bases). Germline V lookup: CDR1 SQVTM, CDR2 ANQGSEA. The CDR3 runs 12 residues. V shed 7 bases and J shed 9 bases, with 16 bases lying between them. This CDR3 is CSGRDFGSEQFF. The CDR3 DNA sequence: TGCAGCGGCCGGGACTTCGGGTCTGAGCAGTTCTTC.

The V gene is TRBV6-2 or TRBV6-3, the J gene TRBJ2-3; D is ambiguous. Germline V CDR1 and CDR2: MNHEY, SVGEGT. The germline V and J ends were trimmed by 0 bases and 7 bases, with 5 bases remaining between them. This CDR3 spans 12 amino acids. CDR3 nucleotide sequence: TGTGCCAGCAGTTACTCGATTAATACGCAGTATTTT. Translation gives CASSYSINTQYF.

This clonotype was seen a few times. This chain links TRBV29-1 with TRBJ2-3; 8 positions agree with TRBD2. The CDR3 loop spans 14 amino acids. Unmatched junction bases numbered 11, after V lost 8 bases and J lost 4 bases. In germline, CDR1 is SQVTM, CDR2 ANQGSEA. CDR3 sequence reads: CSFDIAGLSDTQYF. In DNA form, the CDR3 reads TGCAGCTTCGACATAGCGGGATTATCAGATACGCAGTATTTT.

This chain joins TRBV29-1 and TRBJ2-7, with D possibly matching TRBD2 (6 bases). The J call may be incorrect, as the DNA end agrees better with TRBJ2-5. The CDR3 loop spans 14 amino acids. Germline V gives CDR1 SQVTM, CDR2 ANQGSEA. CDR3 region: CSVGRRDREETQYF. CDR3 DNA sequence: TGCAGCGTTGGAAGGCGGGATCGAGAAGAGACCCAGTACTTC.

J is TRBJ2-7 and V is TRBV9; a possible D gene is TRBD1 (6 bases). This CDR3 region has 14 residues. With 3 bases removed from V and 6 bases from J, the gap between germline ends came to 16 bases. From germline, CDR1 is SGDLS and CDR2 YYNGEE. This chain's CDR3 is CASSAGESWGEQYF. In DNA, the CDR3 is TGTGCCAGCAGCGCAGGGGAAAGTTGGGGCGAGCAGTACTTC.

The chain is built from TRBV6-6 and TRBJ2-1, with 7 positions matching TRBD2. Germline assignment: CDR1 MNHNY and CDR2 SVGAGI (reference sequence). J lost 9 bases, V lost 5 bases, and 16 bases had no gene match. The CDR3 contains 16 residues. CDR3 amino acids: CASSHPGRESGSEQFF. CDR3 bases: TGTGCCAGCAGTCACCCGGGGCGGGAGAGTGGCTCTGAGCAGTTCTTC.

This clonotype came up a few times. The gene calls are TRBV9 and TRBJ1-4; D not certain. Germline CDR1 is SGDLS and CDR2 is YYNGEE. V was cut by 4 bases and J by 7 bases, with 17 bases left in between. The CDR3 runs to 15 residues. The CDR3 is CASSPRAGSGEKLFF. The CDR3 coding sequence is TGTGCCAGCAGCCCCCGTGCCGGCAGCGGTGAAAAACTGTTTTTT.

Comments on this clonotype: The junction departs from the called germline gene at one end, perhaps through a read error. This CDR3 is CASSRNMDSNLGEKYF. As DNA, the CDR3 is TGTGCCAGCAGCCGGAATATGGACAGTAATTTGGGCGAGAAGTACTTC. V gene TRBV4-2 combines with J gene TRBJ2-7, with a weak D call TRBD1 (6 bases). The CDR3 is made up of 16 amino acids. The germline CDR1 and CDR2 sequences are LGHNA and YNFKEQ.

This clonotype was counted many times. V usage is TRBV4-1 and J usage is TRBJ2-7; D might be TRBD2 (5 bases). The CDR3 length is 15 residues. Germline loops: CDR1 MGHRA, CDR2 YSYEKL. The V and J ends lost 1 base and 3 bases respectively, with 13 bases between them. The chain's CDR3 is CASSQGLAGLYEQYF. The CDR3 DNA is TGCGCCAGCAGCCAAGGGCTAGCAGGTCTCTACGAGCAGTACTTC.

The chain carries TRBV12-3 or TRBV12-4 and TRBJ1-2, with 8 bases matching TRBD1. The CDR3 length is 16 residues. Germline trimming cut 4 bases from V and 7 bases from J; bases unmatched to any gene: 14. The chain's CDR3 is CASSSTGAYSSGGYTF. CDR3 sequence (DNA): TGTGCCAGCAGTTCGACAGGGGCCTATAGTTCTGGTGGCTACACCTTC.

V is TRBV7-2 and J is TRBJ2-4; 7 positions match TRBD2. J was trimmed by 10 bases and V by 1 base; bases with no gene match: 7. Germline CDR1 is SGHTA and CDR2 is FQGNSA. CDR3 length: 14 residues. CDR3 nucleotide sequence: TGTGCCAGCAGCTTAGAGGACCGGCGGGGGATTCAGTACTTC. This encodes CASSLEDRRGIQYF.

This clonotype was counted only a few times. The chain links TRBV4-3 to TRBJ2-1, with 8 nucleotides matching TRBD2. Germline CDR1 LGHNA, CDR2 YSLEER. This CDR3 has 15 amino acids. Trimming removed 0 bases from V and 7 bases from J; junction bases left unmatched: 5. CDR3 residues: CASSQDLGRANEQFF. The CDR3 DNA reads as TGCGCCAGCAGCCAAGATCTCGGGAGGGCTAATGAGCAGTTCTTC.